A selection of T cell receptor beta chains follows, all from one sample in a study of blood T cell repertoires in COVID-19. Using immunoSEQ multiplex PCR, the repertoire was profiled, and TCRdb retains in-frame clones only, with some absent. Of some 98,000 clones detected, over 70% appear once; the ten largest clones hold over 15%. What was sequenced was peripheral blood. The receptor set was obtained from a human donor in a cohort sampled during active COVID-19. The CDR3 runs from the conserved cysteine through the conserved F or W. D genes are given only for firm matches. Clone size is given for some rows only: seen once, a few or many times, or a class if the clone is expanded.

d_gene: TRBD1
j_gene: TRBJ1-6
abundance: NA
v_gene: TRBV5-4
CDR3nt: TGTGCCAGCAGCTTGGAGACAGGGGCTTCACCCCTCCACTTT
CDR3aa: CASSLETGASPLHF

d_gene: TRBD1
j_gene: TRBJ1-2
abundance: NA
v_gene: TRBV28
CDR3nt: TGTGCCAGCAGTTTGGGGGGACAGGCACTCTATGGCTACACCTTC
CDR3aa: CASSLGGQALYGYTF

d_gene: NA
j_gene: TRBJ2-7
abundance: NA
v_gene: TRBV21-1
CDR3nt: TGTGCCAGCAGCAAGGGACAACAATACTACGAGCAGTACTTC
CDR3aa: CASSKGQQYYEQYF

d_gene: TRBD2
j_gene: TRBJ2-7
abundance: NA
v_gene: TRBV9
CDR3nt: TGTGCCAGCAGCGTAGGGACTAGCGGTTCCTACGAGCAGTACTTC
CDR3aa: CASSVGTSGSYEQYF

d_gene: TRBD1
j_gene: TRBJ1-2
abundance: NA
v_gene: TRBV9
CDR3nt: TGTGCCAGCAGCGTAGCTACAAAGGGGACAGGGAGTAACTATGGCTACACCTTC
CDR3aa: CASSVATKGTGSNYGYTF

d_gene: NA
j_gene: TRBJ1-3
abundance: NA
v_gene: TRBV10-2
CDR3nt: TGCGCCAGCAGTGAGCCCGGGGGGGCCGCCATATATTTT
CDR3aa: CASSEPGGAAIYF

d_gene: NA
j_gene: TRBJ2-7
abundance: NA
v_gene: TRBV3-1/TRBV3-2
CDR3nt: TGTGCCAGCAGCCAGCTAAGTGGCGGCTTGTCCTACGAGCAGTACTTC
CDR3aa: CASSQLSGGLSYEQYF

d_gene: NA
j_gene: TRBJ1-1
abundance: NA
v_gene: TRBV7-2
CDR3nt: TGTGCCAGCACCCTACAGATGAACACTGAAGCTTTCTTT
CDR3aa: CASTLQMNTEAFF

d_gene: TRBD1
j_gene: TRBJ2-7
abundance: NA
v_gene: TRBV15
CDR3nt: TGTGCCACCAGCAGAGGTGGGACAGCCGTCGAGCAGTACTTC
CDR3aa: CATSRGGTAVEQYF

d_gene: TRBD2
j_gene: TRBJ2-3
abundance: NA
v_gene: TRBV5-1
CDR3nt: TGCGCCAGCAGCTTGGGCCTAGCGGGAGGGTCAGATACGCAGTATTTT
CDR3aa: CASSLGLAGGSDTQYF

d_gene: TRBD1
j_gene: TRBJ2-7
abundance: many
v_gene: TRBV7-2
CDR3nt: TGTGCCAGCAGCTTAGTCGGGACAGGGTTTTACGAGCAGTACTTC
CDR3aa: CASSLVGTGFYEQYF

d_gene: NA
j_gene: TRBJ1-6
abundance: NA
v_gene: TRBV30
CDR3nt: TGTGCCTGGACTCCGACAGCTAATTCACCCCTCCACTTT
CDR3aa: CAWTPTANSPLHF

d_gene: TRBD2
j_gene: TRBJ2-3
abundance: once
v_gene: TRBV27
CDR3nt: TGTGCCAGCAGATCCGGGACTAGCGGGAGCACAGATACGCAGTATTTT
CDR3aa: CASRSGTSGSTDTQYF

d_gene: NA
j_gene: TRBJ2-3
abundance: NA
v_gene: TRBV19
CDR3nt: TGTGCCAGTAGTGTACAGGGAGGCACAGATACGCAGTATTTT
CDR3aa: CASSVQGGTDTQYF

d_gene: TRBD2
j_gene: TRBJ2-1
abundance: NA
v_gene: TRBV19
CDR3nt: TGTGCCAGTAGTACACGCGGGAGGGGCGATGAGCAGTTCTTC
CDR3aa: CASSTRGRGDEQFF

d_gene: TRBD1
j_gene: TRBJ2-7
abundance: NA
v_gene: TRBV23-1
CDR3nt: TGCGCCAGCACAACAGGGGGGACAGGGGTATCATACGAGCAGTACTTC
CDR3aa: CASTTGGTGVSYEQYF

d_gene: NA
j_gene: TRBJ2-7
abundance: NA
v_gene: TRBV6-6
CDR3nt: TGTGCCAGCAGTTACTCCACAGCAGGGTACGAGCAGTACTTC
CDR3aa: CASSYSTAGYEQYF

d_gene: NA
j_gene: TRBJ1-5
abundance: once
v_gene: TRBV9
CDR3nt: TGTGCCAGCAGCGGCGGAAGATGGGATCAGCCCCAGCATTTT
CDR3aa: CASSGGRWDQPQHF

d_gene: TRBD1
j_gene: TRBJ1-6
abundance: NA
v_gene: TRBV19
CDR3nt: TGTGCCAGTAGTCCTCAGACAGGGGGCGCAATTACGAGTTCACCCCTCCACTTT
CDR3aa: CASSPQTGGAITSSPLHF

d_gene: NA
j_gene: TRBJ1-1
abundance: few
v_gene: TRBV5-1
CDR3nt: TGCGCCAGCAGCTCACAGGTGGTGAACACTGAAGCTTTCTTT
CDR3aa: CASSSQVVNTEAFF

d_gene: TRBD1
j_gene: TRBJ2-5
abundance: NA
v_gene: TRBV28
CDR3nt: TGTGCCAGCAGTTTATCGGGGACAGCGCAAGAGACCCAGTACTTC
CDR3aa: CASSLSGTAQETQYF

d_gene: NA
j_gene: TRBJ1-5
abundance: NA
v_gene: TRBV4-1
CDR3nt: TGCGCCAGCAGCCCCAGGCAGGGCTCCCTCGGACAGCCCCAGCATTTT
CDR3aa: CASSPRQGSLGQPQHF

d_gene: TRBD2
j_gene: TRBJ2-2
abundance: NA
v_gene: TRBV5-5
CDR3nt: TGTGCCAGCAGCTGGGCTAGCGGAGCGAACACCGGGGAGCTGTTTTTT
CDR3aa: CASSWASGANTGELFF

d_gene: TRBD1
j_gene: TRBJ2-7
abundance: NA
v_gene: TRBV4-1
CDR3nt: TGCGCCAGCAGCCGGGACAGAAGCTCCTACGAGCAGTACTTC
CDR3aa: CASSRDRSSYEQYF

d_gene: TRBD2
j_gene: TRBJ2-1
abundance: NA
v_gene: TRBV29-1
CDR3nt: TGCAGCGTTGGGACTAGCGTTACCTACAATGAGCAGTTCTTC
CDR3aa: CSVGTSVTYNEQFF

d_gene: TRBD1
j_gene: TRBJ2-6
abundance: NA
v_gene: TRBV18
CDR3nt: TGTGCCAGCTCATCCCGGGACAGGGGGCGTAATGGGGCCAACGTCCTGACTTTC
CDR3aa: CASSSRDRGRNGANVLTF

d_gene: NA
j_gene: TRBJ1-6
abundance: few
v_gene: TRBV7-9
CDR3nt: TGTGCCAGCAGCTTAGTTGGCTCACCCCTCCACTTT
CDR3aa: CASSLVGSPLHF

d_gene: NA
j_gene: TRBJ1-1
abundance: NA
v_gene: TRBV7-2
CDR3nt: TGTGCCAGCACCAGAGGCGGGGCCGGCCGGGCTGAAGCTTTCTTT
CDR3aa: CASTRGGAGRAEAFF

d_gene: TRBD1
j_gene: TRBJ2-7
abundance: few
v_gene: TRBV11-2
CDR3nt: TGTGCCAGCGGATACAGGGGCGAGCAGTACTTC
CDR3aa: CASGYRGEQYF

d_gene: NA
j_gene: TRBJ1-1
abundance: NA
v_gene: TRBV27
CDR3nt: TGTGCCAGCAGTCCCTCATATCCCCAGGGTTTGAGCACTGAAGCTTTCTTT
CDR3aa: CASSPSYPQGLSTEAFF

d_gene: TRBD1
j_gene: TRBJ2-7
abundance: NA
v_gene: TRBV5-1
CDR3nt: TGCGCCAGCAGCCCCGGGACAGGGAAATACGAGCAGTACTTC
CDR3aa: CASSPGTGKYEQYF

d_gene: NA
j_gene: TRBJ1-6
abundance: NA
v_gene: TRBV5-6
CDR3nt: TGTGCCAGCAGCTTTCTCGGTTCACCCCTCCACTTT
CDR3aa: CASSFLGSPLHF

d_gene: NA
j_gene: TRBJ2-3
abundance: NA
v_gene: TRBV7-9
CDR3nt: TGTGCCAGCAGCCAGAGCGGAAAGTTCACAGATACGCAGTATTTT
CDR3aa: CASSQSGKFTDTQYF

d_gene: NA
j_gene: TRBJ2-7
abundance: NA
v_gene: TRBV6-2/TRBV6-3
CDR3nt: TGTGCCAGCAGCTTCAGGGGCCGCGGCTCCTACGAGCAGTACTTC
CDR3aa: CASSFRGRGSYEQYF

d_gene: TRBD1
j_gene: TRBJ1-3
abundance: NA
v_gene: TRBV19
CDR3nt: TGTGCCAGTAGTGCAGGGGGCTCTGGAAACACCATATATTTT
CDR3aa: CASSAGGSGNTIYF

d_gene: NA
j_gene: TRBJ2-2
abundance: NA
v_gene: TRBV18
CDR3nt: TGTGCCAGCTCACCACCGTCAGGGCCGGACACCGGGGAGCTGTTTTTT
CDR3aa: CASSPPSGPDTGELFF